This TCR beta chain was obtained from a study of T cells in Graves' hyperthyroidism and ophthalmopathy. Study-wide context: Prior to any treatment, at the point of initial diagnosis, peripheral blood was collected.

Diagnoses were established using clinical symptoms, serum thyroxine and TRAb, thyroid ultrasound and orbital computed tomography. The CDR3 consists of 16 residues. CDR1 and CDR2 (germline): MNHEY, SVGAGI. V lost 2 bases and J 2 bases, leaving 13 bases between the germline ends. Amplified TCR beta CDR3 regions derived from RNA transcripts. First-round RT-PCR of the TCR CDR3 relied on the HTBI primer set. In TCRdb, the multiplex PCR reads were re-called with MiXCR into one record per CDR3 protein. The data show about half a million distinct CDR3 sequences, about 16% seen once. The clonotype originates from a woman aged 25 to 39 with Graves' ophthalmopathy. Sequenced input: blood. The chain combines TRBV6-5 with TRBJ2-1; D may be TRBD1 or TRBD2 (5 bases each). The CDR3 coding sequence is TGTGCCAGCAGTTACCTGGGACGCCGGACCTACAATGAGCAGTTCTTC. It codes for CASSYLGRRTYNEQFF.